Sequencing of this TCR beta chain was carried out in a study of response to subunit inactivated influenza vaccine. General observations from the study: Authors suggested few new T cells are recruited by each seasonal influenza vaccination.

TCRdb reprocessed the RT-PCR reads via MiXCR and lists one record per CDR3 protein. The repertoire holds around 300,000 distinct CDR3 sequences, with 22% as singletons. As to this clonotype: What it binds is not known.

The CDR3 is 14 residues long. From germline, CDR1 is MNHEY and CDR2 SMNVEV (reference sequence). Trimming removed 9 bases from V and 1 base from J; junction bases left unmatched: 6. This TCR was recovered from a man aged 50 to 69 who received an inactivated influenza vaccine. Sequences were derived from PBMCs from blood, sampled about 20 months after vaccination. The V and J genes are TRBV27 and TRBJ2-7; 10 bases are a match to TRBD2. The CDR3 sequence is CASTPGLASYEQYF. In nucleotides, the CDR3 is TGTGCCAGTACACCGGGACTAGCGTCCTACGAGCAGTACTTC.